The 15 T cell receptor beta chains reported below all come from one sample, sequenced in a study of blood T cell repertoires in COVID-19. Sequenced by immunoSEQ multiplex PCR; TCRdb stores in-frame clones only, minus some. The sample yields under 250,000 clones, 85% seen once. Sample: PBMCs or T cells enriched from blood (not recorded which). The source of these receptors is a woman aged 50 to 65 with acute COVID-19.

This chain links TRBV7-9 with TRBJ1-2; D is uncertain. The CDR3 extends over 14 amino acids. Per germline, CDR1 SEHNR and CDR2 FQNEAQ (reference sequence). Trimming removed 5 bases from V and 8 bases from J, with 18 bases in between. The CDR3 is CASSPGPLGHGYTF. The CDR3 DNA follows: TGTGCCAGCAGCCCTGGGCCCCTTGGGCACGGCTACACCTTC.

J is TRBJ2-2 and V is TRBV9, with 7 nucleotides matching TRBD1. The V segment lost 0 bases and the J segment 1 base; nucleotides outside the gene matches: 6. The CDR3 spans 17 residues. The germline V gene has CDR1 SGDLS and CDR2 YYNGEE. The CDR3 spells CASSVGIGQENTGELFF. The CDR3 DNA sequence: TGTGCCAGCAGCGTAGGGATCGGACAGGAGAACACCGGGGAGCTGTTTTTT.

The chain couples TRBV6-5 to TRBJ2-1; D ambiguous. V lost 2 bases to trimming and J lost 2 bases, with 13 bases between them. The germline CDR1 and CDR2 sequences are MNHEY and SVGAGI. The CDR3 runs 16 residues. Here the CDR3 reads CASSYQTGKPYNEQFF. For the CDR3, the DNA is TGTGCCAGCAGTTACCAGACGGGTAAACCCTACAATGAGCAGTTCTTC.

V usage is TRBV29-1 and J usage is TRBJ2-1; TRBD2 matches 9 bases. Germline CDR1 and CDR2: SQVTM and ANQGSEA. V was clipped by 5 bases and J by 2 bases; unmatched bases: 10. The CDR3 has 16 amino acids. The CDR3 loop is CSVLGLAGSPYNEQFF. The CDR3 nucleotides read TGCAGCGTTCTAGGTCTAGCGGGGTCCCCCTACAATGAGCAGTTCTTC.

The chain recombines TRBV2 with TRBJ1-2; tentatively, D is TRBD1 (6 bases). Germline V gene lookup returns CDR1 SNHLY and CDR2 FYNNEI. The CDR3 has 14 amino acids. V was cut by 8 bases and J by 3 bases, with 16 bases left in between. CDR3 DNA sequence: TGTGCCAGCGTTAAGGACAGACGGGACTATGGCTACACCTTC. Encoded protein: CASVKDRRDYGYTF.

The chain employs TRBV5-1 and TRBJ2-7; D is perhaps TRBD1 (5 bases). CDR1 is SGHRS and CDR2 is YFSETQ in the germline V gene. The CDR3 sequence is 13 residues long. The V end was cut by 4 bases, the J end by 3 bases, with 11 bases between. This CDR3 reads CASSPGLGYEQYF. The CDR3 nucleotides are TGCGCCAGCAGCCCAGGGTTGGGCTACGAGCAGTACTTC.

Turning to this clone: Other DNA variants within this sample encode the same CDR3. The rearrangement joins TRBV18 to TRBJ1-5; D is uncertain. Germline V gene data show CDR1 as KGHSH and CDR2 as LQKENI. The CDR3 is 14 residues long. Trimming left V 1 base short and J 1 base short, with 5 bases between. Written as DNA, the CDR3 is TGTGCCAGCTCACCACGTCGGAGCAATCAGCCCCAGCATTTT. This translates into CASSPRRSNQPQHF.

V gene TRBV19 combines with J gene TRBJ1-2, with 7 bases identical to TRBD1. The V segment lost 6 bases and the J segment 0 bases; nucleotides outside the gene matches: 7. This CDR3 has 15 residues. Germline CDR1 is LNHDA and CDR2 is SQIVND (reference sequence). DNA for the CDR3: TGTGCCAGTAGACGACAGGGAGTAGCTAACTATGGCTACACCTTC. It codes for CASRRQGVANYGYTF.

This clone showed up just once. J is TRBJ1-5 and V is TRBV6-6; tentative D call: TRBD1 (5 bases). Trimming shortened V by 2 bases and J by 0 bases, and 8 bases separated the two germline ends. The CDR3 runs to 15 residues. Germline V CDR1 and CDR2: MNHNY, SVGAGI (reference sequence). For the CDR3, the DNA is TGTGCCAGCAGTTACCTGACAGCTAGCAATCAGCCCCAGCATTTT. This codes for CASSYLTASNQPQHF.

The V call is TRBV7-2, the J call TRBJ2-5; 9 bases align to TRBD1. Germline V lookup: CDR1 SGHTA, CDR2 FQGNSA. This CDR3 comprises 17 residues. The V segment lost 4 bases and the J segment 4 bases; nucleotides outside the gene matches: 13. Here the CDR3 DNA reads TGTGCCAGCAGCTCCCCCGGGACAGGGTTTTGGGCAGAGACCCAGTACTTC. Amino acids: CASSSPGTGFWAETQYF.

V and J are TRBV6-2 or TRBV6-3 and TRBJ2-1; 8 nucleotides align to TRBD2. With 10 bases clipped from V and 8 bases from J, the junction kept 16 bases outside the gene matches. The CDR3 is 15 amino acids. Germline CDR1 and CDR2: MNHEY and SVGEGT. CDR3 bases: TGTGCCACCATTAACTCGGGGGGGAGCCTAGATGAGCAGTTCTTC. Translation gives CATINSGGSLDEQFF.

This clone occurred a few times. The rearrangement joins TRBV6-1 to TRBJ1-1; D call uncertain. Germline values: CDR1 MNHNS, CDR2 SASEGT. Trimming pared 3 bases from V and 0 bases from J, leaving 11 bases between. The CDR3 is made up of 15 amino acids. The CDR3 sequence is CASSDSVYMNTEAFF. The CDR3 DNA reads as TGTGCCAGCAGTGACAGCGTATATATGAACACTGAAGCTTTCTTT.

The rearrangement uses TRBV10-3 and TRBJ1-1; 9 bases agree with TRBD1. Germline V gene data show CDR1 as ENHRY and CDR2 as SYGVKD. V dropped 7 bases and J dropped 0; count of bases not matched to a gene: 9. The CDR3 has 16 amino acids. CDR3 nucleotides: TGTGCCATCACCCAGGGGACAGGGACCATGAACACTGAAGCTTTCTTT. Its translation is CAITQGTGTMNTEAFF.

The V call is TRBV10-3, the J call TRBJ1-3; D may be TRBD1 (5 bases). The V gene lost 7 bases and the J gene lost 0 bases, with 7 bases spanning the gap. Germline V gene lookup returns CDR1 ENHRY and CDR2 SYGVKD. This CDR3 comprises 13 residues. This chain's CDR3 is CAITGHSGNTIYF. For the CDR3, the DNA is TGTGCCATCACCGGACACTCTGGAAACACCATATATTTT.

This chain connects TRBV4-1 to TRBJ2-3; 9 nucleotides match TRBD2. J lost 4 bases, V lost 2 bases, and 7 bases had no gene match. Germline lookup yields CDR1 MGHRA and CDR2 YSYEKL. The CDR3 length is 16 residues. CDR3 DNA: TGCGCCAGCAGCCAAATCGCGGGGGGGCTTTCAGATACGCAGTATTTT. Amino acids: CASSQIAGGLSDTQYF.